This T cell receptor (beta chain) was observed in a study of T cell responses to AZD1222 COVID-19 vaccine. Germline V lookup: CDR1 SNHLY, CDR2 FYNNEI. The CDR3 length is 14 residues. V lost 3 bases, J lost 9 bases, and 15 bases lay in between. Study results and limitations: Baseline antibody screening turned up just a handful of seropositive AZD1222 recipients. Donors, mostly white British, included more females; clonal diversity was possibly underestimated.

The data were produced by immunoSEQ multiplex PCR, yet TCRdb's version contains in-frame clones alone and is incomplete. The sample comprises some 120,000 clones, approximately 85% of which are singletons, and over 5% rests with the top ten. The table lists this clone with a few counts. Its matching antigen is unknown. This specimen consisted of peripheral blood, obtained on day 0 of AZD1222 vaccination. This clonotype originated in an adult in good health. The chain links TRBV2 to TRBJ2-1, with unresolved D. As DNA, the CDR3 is TGTGCCAGCAGTGATCGGTCCGTAGCCGGTGAGCAGTTCTTC. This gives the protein CASSDRSVAGEQFF.